Below are 13 T cell receptor beta chains sequenced from a single sample in a study of shared clonotypes between healthy human individuals. Cells designated naive CD8 were CD45RO-negative and were positively selected for CCR7, with terminally differentiated effector memory CD45RA+ cells excluded. Assay used: immunoSEQ multiplex PCR; TCRdb lists only in-frame clones, some missing. The profile shows hundreds of thousands of clones, roughly 96% of them singletons. The source material was naive CD8+ T cells sorted from blood. The source is a woman aged 25 to 39 in good health.

The DNA for the CDR3 is TGTGCCAGCAGCTTAGTAGGGCAGGGCAGGGGGGATGAGCAGTTCTTC. It is translated as CASSLVGQGRGDEQFF. The rearrangement uses TRBV11-2 and TRBJ2-1; D may be TRBD1 (7 bases). CDR1 and CDR2 (germline): SGHAT, FQNNGV. There are 16 residues in the CDR3. V lost 1 base and J 8 bases, leaving 18 bases between the germline ends.

The rearrangement links TRBV25-1 to TRBJ2-1, with TRBD2 matching over 9 bases. The CDR3 spans 14 residues. V lost 3 bases, J lost 6 bases, and 3 bases stayed unmatched. Germline V CDR1 and CDR2: MGHDK, SYGVNS. The CDR3 DNA is TGTGCCAGCAGTGACGGGACTAGCTCCAATGAGCAGTTCTTC. Its protein is CASSDGTSSNEQFF.

The chain recombines TRBV7-9 with TRBJ2-5; D unclear. The V end lost 6 bases, the J end lost 5 bases, and 16 bases lay between the germline ends. This CDR3 has 14 amino acids. The germline CDR1 and CDR2 sequences are SEHNR and FQNEAQ (reference sequence). CDR3 bases: TGTGCCAGCAGTCAGGAGATGGGTGAGGAGACCCAGTACTTC. The encoded protein is CASSQEMGEETQYF. Based on the CDR3 plus reference TRBV7-9 and TRBJ2-5, the full variable domain is DTGVSQNPRHKITKRGQNVTFRCDPISEHNRLYWYRQTLGQGPEFLTYFQNEAQLEKSRLLSDRFSAERPKGSFSTLEIQRTEQGDSAMYLCASSQEMGEETQYFGPGTRLLVL.

This clone has a single count. The V call is TRBV5-1, the J call TRBJ2-7; D remains unclear. Trimming removed 2 bases from V and 6 bases from J, with 9 bases in between. This CDR3 is 12 amino acids long. Germline lookup yields CDR1 SGHRS and CDR2 YFSETQ. The CDR3 is CASSFPSREQYF. The DNA for the CDR3 is TGCGCCAGCAGCTTTCCATCCCGCGAGCAGTACTTC.

V is TRBV6-1 and J is TRBJ2-2; D gene uncertain. Germline V gives CDR1 MNHNS, CDR2 SASEGT. The CDR3 extends over 15 amino acids. V gave up 1 base and J gave up 0 bases, with 6 bases separating them. The CDR3 sequence: CASSEGPSNTGELFF. The CDR3 DNA reads as TGTGCCAGCAGTGAAGGGCCCTCGAACACCGGGGAGCTGTTTTTT.

The chain carries TRBV5-6 and TRBJ1-2; D remains ambiguous. V dropped 4 bases and J dropped 5 bases, with 21 bases sitting between them. Germline CDR1 is SGHDT and CDR2 is YYEEEE. This CDR3 region has 16 residues. CDR3 sequence reads: CASSPVGDLLWYGYTF. CDR3 nucleotides: TGTGCCAGCAGCCCCGTGGGCGACCTACTTTGGTATGGCTACACCTTC.

The rearrangement links TRBV27 to TRBJ2-7, with 11 bases matching TRBD1. From germline, CDR1 is MNHEY and CDR2 SMNVEV (reference sequence). V was clipped by 7 bases and J by 4 bases; unmatched bases: 6. This CDR3 contains 14 residues. The chain's CDR3 is CASTPGTGGYEQYF. CDR3 in DNA: TGTGCCAGCACCCCTGGGACAGGGGGTTACGAGCAGTACTTC.

The chain employs TRBV19 and TRBJ1-3; D is unresolved. CDR1 and CDR2 from the germline V gene are LNHDA and SQIVND (reference sequence). V was cut by 1 base and J by 3 bases, with 10 bases left in between. The CDR3 is 15 amino acids. The CDR3 DNA follows: TGTGCCAGTAGTATAGTTCCGGGGTTTGGAAACACCATATATTTT. This translates into CASSIVPGFGNTIYF.

V gene TRBV29-1 combines with J gene TRBJ2-4, with a tentative D call TRBD1 (5 bases). CDR1 and CDR2 from the germline V gene are SQVTM and ANQGSEA. The CDR3 sequence is 13 residues long. Trimming pared 0 bases from V and 2 bases from J, leaving 5 bases between. The CDR3 sequence is CSVEEDTKNIQYF. CDR3 in DNA: TGCAGCGTTGAAGAGGACACCAAAAACATTCAGTACTTC.

Concerning this clone itself: Other DNA sequences from this sample encode an identical CDR3 as well. The CDR3 sequence: CASSLDLYEQYF. CDR3 coding DNA: TGTGCCAGCAGCTTAGACCTCTACGAGCAGTACTTC. The gene calls are TRBV11-2 and TRBJ2-7; D is unresolved. Trimming cost V 0 bases and J 3 bases, with 3 bases left between them. The V gene's germline CDR1 is SGHAT and CDR2 FQNNGV. This CDR3 has 12 amino acids. Full variable domain (rest looked up from reference TRBV11-2 and TRBJ2-7): EAGVAQSPRYKIIEKRQSVAFWCNPISGHATLYWYQQILGQGPKLLIQFQNNGVVDDSQLPKDRFSAERLKGVDSTLKIQPAKLEDSAVYLCASSLDLYEQYFGPGTRLTVT.

The V and J genes are TRBV7-9 and TRBJ2-7; D is unresolved. The V end lost 4 bases, the J end lost 2 bases, and 6 bases lay between the germline ends. The CDR3 has 12 amino acids. Germline V gene data show CDR1 as SEHNR and CDR2 as FQNEAQ (reference sequence). CDR3 amino acids: CASSSYTYEQYF. The CDR3 DNA follows: TGTGCCAGCAGCTCCTATACCTACGAGCAGTACTTC.

J is TRBJ2-7 and V is TRBV18; TRBD1 matches 9 bases. After removal of 3 bases from V and 3 bases from J, the junction contained 3 bases not matched to a gene. This CDR3 is built from 14 residues. Germline CDR1 and CDR2: KGHSH and LQKENI. The CDR3 reads CASSPRDRVYEQYF. The CDR3 DNA follows: TGTGCCAGCTCACCGAGGGACAGGGTCTACGAGCAGTACTTC.

The chain links TRBV2 to TRBJ2-7; a possible D gene is TRBD2 (6 bases). The germline V gene encodes CDR1 SNHLY and CDR2 FYNNEI. The CDR3 is made up of 14 amino acids. The V and J ends lost 1 base and 3 bases respectively, with 10 bases between them. For the CDR3, the DNA is TGTGCCAGCAGTGAAGGGGGGGTGTACTACGAGCAGTACTTC. Its protein product is CASSEGGVYYEQYF.